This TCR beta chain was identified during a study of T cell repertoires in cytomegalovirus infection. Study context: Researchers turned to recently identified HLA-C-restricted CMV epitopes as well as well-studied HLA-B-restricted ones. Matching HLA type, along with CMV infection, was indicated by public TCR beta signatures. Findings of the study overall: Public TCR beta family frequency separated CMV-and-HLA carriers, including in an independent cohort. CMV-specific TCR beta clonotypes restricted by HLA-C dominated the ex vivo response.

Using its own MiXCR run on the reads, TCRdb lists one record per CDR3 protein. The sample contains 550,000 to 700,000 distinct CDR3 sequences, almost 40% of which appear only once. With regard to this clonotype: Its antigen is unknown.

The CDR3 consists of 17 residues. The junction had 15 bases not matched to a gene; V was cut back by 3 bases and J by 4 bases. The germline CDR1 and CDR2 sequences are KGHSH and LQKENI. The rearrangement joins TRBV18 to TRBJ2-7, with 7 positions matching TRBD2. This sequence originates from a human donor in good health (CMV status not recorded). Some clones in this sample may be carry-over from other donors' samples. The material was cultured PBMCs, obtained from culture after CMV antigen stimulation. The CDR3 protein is CASSPPRGELASYEQYF. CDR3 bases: TGTGCCAGCTCACCCCCCCGGGGAGAACTAGCGAGTTACGAGCAGTACTTC.